This TCR beta chain was profiled in a study of post-analysis software for immune sequencing data. Across the whole study: The disease courses covered relapsing-remitting, secondary progressive and progressive-relapsing multiple sclerosis. The study, taken as a whole, reports: Same-batch samples co-clustered strongly by F measure. Patients had higher frequencies than controls of about five TRBV segments, including TRBV5-6, TRBV5-1 and TRBV20-1. Significantly decreased normalized Chao1 diversity was recorded for multiple sclerosis patients relative to controls.

Unique molecular identifiers tagged the TCR beta cDNA libraries. T cells numbering about 0.85 to 10 million yielded roughly 0.5 million cDNA molecules. TCRdb reprocessed the PCR reads via MiXCR and lists one record per CDR3 protein. Of roughly 400,000 distinct CDR3 sequences listed, 30% to 40% are singletons. The V end lost 9 bases, the J end lost 2 bases, and 9 bases lay between the germline ends. CDR1 is MNHNY and CDR2 is SVGAGI in the germline V gene (reference sequence). This CDR3 is built from 12 residues. This clonotype was counted a few times. Its antigen remains unknown. Sequenced material: blood. The sequence was collected from a girl under 10 years old with multiple sclerosis. V gene TRBV6-6 combines with J gene TRBJ2-3; TRBD1 is a possible D gene (6 bases). This CDR3 reads CASRQATDTQYF. Written as DNA, the CDR3 is TGTGCCAGTAGACAGGCCACAGATACGCAGTATTTT.